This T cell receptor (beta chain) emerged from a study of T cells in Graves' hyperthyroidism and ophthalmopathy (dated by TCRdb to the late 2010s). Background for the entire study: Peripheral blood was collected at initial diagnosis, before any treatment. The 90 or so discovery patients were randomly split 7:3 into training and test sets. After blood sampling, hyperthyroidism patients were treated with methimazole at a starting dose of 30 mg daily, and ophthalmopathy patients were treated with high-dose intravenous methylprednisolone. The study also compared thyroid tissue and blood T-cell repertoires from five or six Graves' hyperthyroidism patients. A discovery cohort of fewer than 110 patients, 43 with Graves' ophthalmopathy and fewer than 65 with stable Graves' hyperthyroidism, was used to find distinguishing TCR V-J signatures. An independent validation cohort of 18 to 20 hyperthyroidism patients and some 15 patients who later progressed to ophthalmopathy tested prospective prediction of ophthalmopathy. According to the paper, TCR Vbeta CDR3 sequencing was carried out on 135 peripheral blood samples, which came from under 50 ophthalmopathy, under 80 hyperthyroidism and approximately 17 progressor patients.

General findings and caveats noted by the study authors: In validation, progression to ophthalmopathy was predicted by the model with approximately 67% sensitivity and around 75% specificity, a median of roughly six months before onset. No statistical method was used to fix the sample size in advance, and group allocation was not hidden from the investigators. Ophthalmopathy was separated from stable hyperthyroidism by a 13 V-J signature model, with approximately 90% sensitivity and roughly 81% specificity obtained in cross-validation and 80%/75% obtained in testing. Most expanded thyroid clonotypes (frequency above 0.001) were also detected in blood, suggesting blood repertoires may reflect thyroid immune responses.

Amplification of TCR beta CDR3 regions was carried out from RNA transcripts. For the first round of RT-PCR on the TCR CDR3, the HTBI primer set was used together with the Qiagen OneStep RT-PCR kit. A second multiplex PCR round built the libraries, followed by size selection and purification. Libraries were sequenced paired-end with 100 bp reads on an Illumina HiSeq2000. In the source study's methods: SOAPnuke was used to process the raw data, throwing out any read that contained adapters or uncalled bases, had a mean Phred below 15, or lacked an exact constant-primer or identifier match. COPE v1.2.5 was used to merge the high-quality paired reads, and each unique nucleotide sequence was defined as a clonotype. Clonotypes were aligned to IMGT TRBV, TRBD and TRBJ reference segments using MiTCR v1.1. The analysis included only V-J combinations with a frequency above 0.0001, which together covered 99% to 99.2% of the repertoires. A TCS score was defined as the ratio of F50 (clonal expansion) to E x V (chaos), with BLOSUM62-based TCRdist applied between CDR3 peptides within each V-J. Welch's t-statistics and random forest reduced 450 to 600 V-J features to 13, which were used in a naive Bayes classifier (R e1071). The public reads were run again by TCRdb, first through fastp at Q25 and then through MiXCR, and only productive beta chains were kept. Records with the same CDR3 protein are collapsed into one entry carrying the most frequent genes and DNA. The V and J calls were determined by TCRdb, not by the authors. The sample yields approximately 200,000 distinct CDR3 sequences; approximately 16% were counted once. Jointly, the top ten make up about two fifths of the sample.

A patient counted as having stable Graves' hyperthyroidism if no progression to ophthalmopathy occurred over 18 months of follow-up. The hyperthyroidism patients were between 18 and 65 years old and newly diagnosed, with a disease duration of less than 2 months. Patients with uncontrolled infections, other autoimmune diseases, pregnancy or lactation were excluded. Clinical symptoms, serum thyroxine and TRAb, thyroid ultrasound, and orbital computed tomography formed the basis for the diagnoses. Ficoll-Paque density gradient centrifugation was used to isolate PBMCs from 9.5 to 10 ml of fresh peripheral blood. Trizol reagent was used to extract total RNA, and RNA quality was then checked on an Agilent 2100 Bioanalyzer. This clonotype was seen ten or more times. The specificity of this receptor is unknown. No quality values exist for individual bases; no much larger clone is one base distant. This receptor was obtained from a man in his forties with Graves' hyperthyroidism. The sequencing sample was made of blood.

The CDR3 sequence is CASSQAPSNSPLHF. The DNA sequence reads TGTGCCAGCAGCCAGGCACCGTCAAATTCACCCCTCCACTTT. The V and J segments used are TRBV3-1 and TRBJ1-6, with the D gene call left open. V is pared back by 3 bases and J by 7 bases, with 10 bases lying between the germline termini. The CDR3 starts with the cysteine, ends with the phenylalanine, and has 14 residues. The kept DNA is CDR3 alone, 42 bases in frame from the first base. CDR1 LGHDT and CDR2 YNNKEL are derived from the germline V gene (reference sequence).